Listed here is a single TCR beta chain. As yet, its antigen is unknown. Produced via immunoSEQ multiplex PCR; TCRdb's table is partial and in-frame only. The sample lists 350,000 to 400,000 clones, around nine tenths occurring once. These data are taken from a study of Ad26.COV2.S vaccination and SARS-CoV-2 variants. Study outcomes and limitations: Whether participants received vaccine or placebo, their non-spike TCR breadth was similar. Once vaccination had occurred, spike-specific CD8+ and CD4+ T cell responses reportedly showed substantial breadth.

Stated treatment: roughly 19 received Ad26.COV2.S at low or high dose, single or two shots; a few received placebo; per-sample allocation not given. On day 63 after the first injection, vaccine and placebo recipients gave samples. As its vector, the vaccine had Ad26, which expressed Wuhan-strain SARS-CoV-2 spike. CDR3 length: 14 residues. The V gene lost 0 bases and the J gene lost 8 bases, with 14 bases spanning the gap. Looked up from germline, CDR1 is GTSNPN and CDR2 is SVGIG (reference sequence). The chain employs TRBV30 and TRBJ2-1, with D possibly called TRBD1 or TRBD2 (5 bases each). The sample here was peripheral blood, taken in a trial of Ad26.COV2.S vaccine versus placebo. The source is a person aged 18-60 years who received the Ad26.COV2.S COVID-19 vaccine or a placebo. CDR3 amino acids: CAWSVHGTDDEQFF. CDR3 in DNA: TGTGCCTGGAGTGTACACGGGACGGACGATGAGCAGTTCTTC.